This TCR beta chain comes out of a study of T cells in Graves' hyperthyroidism and ophthalmopathy. General study findings and limits: Ophthalmopathy got predicted by the model a median approximately 6.4 months before its onset.

This clonotype was detected only a few times. Its antigen is unidentified. Germline CDR1 is SGHTA and CDR2 is FQGNSA. The CDR3 length is 14 residues. Trimming removed 5 bases from V and 0 bases from J, with 8 bases in between. It was RNA transcripts that yielded the amplified TCR beta CDR3 regions. The HTBI primer set drove a first-round RT-PCR of the TCR CDR3. MiXCR, applied by TCRdb to the multiplex PCR reads, yields one record per CDR3 protein. Of about 320,000 distinct CDR3 sequences in the sample, around a sixth were seen once. Patients having uncontrolled infection, another autoimmune disease, pregnancy or lactation were not included. Diagnoses rested on clinical symptoms, serum thyroxine and TRAb, thyroid ultrasound and orbital computed tomography. The PBMCs had their origin in roughly 10 ml of fresh peripheral blood.

Sequencing input: blood. The rearrangement links TRBV7-2 to TRBJ2-1; the D is unclear. The sequence was collected from a man aged 25-40 years with Graves' hyperthyroidism. CDR3 in amino acids: CASSPVLSYNEQFF. Written as DNA, the CDR3 is TGTGCCAGCAGCCCTGTCCTCTCCTACAATGAGCAGTTCTTC.